The 6 T cell receptor beta chains given below trace back to one sample, sequenced in a study of cytomegalovirus exposure and HLA in healthy donors. The primer mix had 60 Vbeta and 13 Jbeta primers. Clones were read by immunoSEQ multiplex PCR, and TCRdb kept only the in-frame ones, dropping some. The sample records more than 75,000 clones, 79% being singletons. What was sequenced was PBMCs. Receptor source: a man aged 25-45 years in good health and CMV-seronegative.

The rearrangement uses TRBV18 and TRBJ2-3; D call uncertain. Germline V CDR1 and CDR2: KGHSH, LQKENI. The CDR3 covers 14 residues. V was pared by 2 bases and J by 0 bases, with 6 bases between. The CDR3 protein is CASSPGQSTDTQYF. The DNA for the CDR3 is TGTGCCAGCTCACCAGGGCAGAGCACAGATACGCAGTATTTT.

V and J are TRBV27 and TRBJ1-5; D call uncertain. Per the germline V gene, CDR1 is MNHEY and CDR2 is SMNVEV (reference sequence). This CDR3 spans 14 amino acids. Trimming left V 0 bases short and J 7 bases short, with 10 bases between. The CDR3 is CASSLSVGRQPQHF. CDR3 in DNA: TGTGCCAGCAGTTTATCGGTAGGGAGGCAGCCCCAGCATTTT.

This clone was seen only a few times. The chain uses TRBV30 and TRBJ1-4; weak D call: TRBD1 (5 bases). V lost 3 bases, J lost 8 bases, and 13 bases lay in between. Per germline, CDR1 GTSNPN and CDR2 SVGIG (reference sequence). The CDR3 sequence is 13 residues long. The CDR3 region is CAWSVQGTEKLFF. The CDR3 coding sequence is TGTGCCTGGAGCGTCCAGGGCACCGAAAAACTGTTTTTT.

The chain combines TRBV11-2 with TRBJ1-5; D uncertain. Germline CDR1 reads SGHAT; CDR2 reads FQNNGV. The CDR3 has 15 amino acids. V dropped 5 bases and J dropped 5 bases, with 16 bases sitting between them. The chain's CDR3 is CASSLQTGIDQPQHF. For the CDR3, the DNA is TGTGCCAGCAGCCTCCAGACGGGAATCGATCAGCCCCAGCATTTT.

The count of this clone is one. This chain connects TRBV7-8 to TRBJ1-5, with D tentatively TRBD1 (5 bases). Looked up from germline, CDR1 is SGHVS and CDR2 is FQNEAQ. The CDR3 has 15 amino acids. V lost 0 bases, J lost 9 bases, and 15 bases lay in between. The CDR3 here is CASSLAGGERRPQHF. The DNA for the CDR3 is TGTGCCAGCAGCTTAGCGGGAGGGGAACGCCGGCCCCAGCATTTT.

The gene calls are TRBV9 and TRBJ2-1, with TRBD2 identical over 13 bases. Germline trimming cut 0 bases from V and 15 bases from J; bases unmatched to any gene: 6. This CDR3 has 14 amino acids. Germline lookup yields CDR1 SGDLS and CDR2 YYNGEE. The CDR3 sequence is CASSVDRTSGSRFF. The CDR3, as DNA: TGTGCCAGCAGCGTAGATCGGACTAGCGGGAGTAGGTTCTTC.